Listed here are 13 T cell receptor beta chains from one sample, sequenced in a study of blood T cell repertoires in COVID-19. TCRdb keeps only in-frame clones here, not all; method: immunoSEQ multiplex PCR. The table lists 150,000 or so clones, about 88% of them singletons, with over 0.85% in the top ten. The sequencing sample was made of peripheral blood. These receptors originate from a man between 18 and 35 years old with acute or convalescent COVID-19.

The CDR3, as DNA: TGTGCCAGTAGTATAATCACACAGGGTGACGCAGCCAATCTGGTCGAGCAGTACGTC. It is translated as CASSIITQGDAANLVEQYV. The chain carries TRBV19 and TRBJ2-7, with D possibly being TRBD1 (6 bases). V gave up 2 bases and J gave up 6 bases, with 29 bases separating them. CDR3 size: 19 residues. CDR1 is LNHDA, CDR2 SQIVND, per germline (reference sequence).

The chain combines TRBV28 with TRBJ2-7, with TRBD2 matching over 12 bases. Germline V lookup: CDR1 MDHEN, CDR2 SYDVKM. The CDR3 extends over 18 amino acids. The trim removed 5 bases at V and 6 bases at J, leaving 17 bases unmatched. This chain's CDR3 is CASSRDEGLAGNLAEQYV. The CDR3 DNA reads as TGTGCCAGCAGTCGGGACGAAGGACTAGCGGGGAATCTCGCCGAGCAGTACGTC.

The V and J genes are TRBV5-1 and TRBJ2-5; D may be TRBD1 (6 bases). The CDR3 sequence is 12 residues long. Germline values: CDR1 SGHRS, CDR2 YFSETQ. Trimming pared 5 bases from V and 4 bases from J, leaving 9 bases between. The CDR3: CASRAGAETQYF. Here the CDR3 DNA reads TGCGCCAGCAGGGCAGGGGCAGAGACCCAGTACTTC.

This clone was seen only a few times. The chain joins TRBV13 to TRBJ1-6; 8 nucleotides align to TRBD1. The V and J ends lost 4 bases and 4 bases, in that order; junction bases with no gene match: 3. CDR1 is PRHDT and CDR2 is FYEKMQ in the germline V gene (reference sequence). This CDR3 is 15 amino acids long. Here the CDR3 DNA reads TGTGCCAGCAGCTCTACAGGGGGATATAATTCACCCCTCCACTTT. Translated: CASSSTGGYNSPLHF.

The count of this clone is one. This specimen includes other DNA sequences encoding the same CDR3. V usage is TRBV5-1 and J usage is TRBJ2-2; D gene unclear. CDR1 is SGHRS and CDR2 is YFSETQ in the germline V gene. Trimming pared 0 bases from V and 2 bases from J, leaving 8 bases between. The CDR3 runs to 15 residues. CDR3 loop: CASSLGQTNTGELFF. CDR3 bases: TGCGCCAGCAGCTTGGGACAAACTAACACCGGGGAGCTGTTTTTT.

The CDR3 is CASSISGITEAFF. CDR3 nucleotide sequence: TGTGCCAGTAGTATATCGGGGATAACTGAAGCTTTCTTT. The J gene is TRBJ1-1, the V gene TRBV19; D unresolved. Germline V gene data show CDR1 as LNHDA and CDR2 as SQIVND (reference sequence). The CDR3 has 13 amino acids. V was clipped by 2 bases and J by 5 bases, with 9 bases between them.

V and J are TRBV2 and TRBJ1-5; no clear D. This CDR3 contains 14 residues. V lost 4 bases to trimming and J lost 3 bases, with 10 bases between them. Germline values: CDR1 SNHLY, CDR2 FYNNEI. The CDR3 bases are TGTGCCAGCAGTGCGGCGCGGCTCAATCAGCCCCAGCATTTT. Translation gives CASSAARLNQPQHF.

CDR3: CASSQAAGENLFNEQFF. The CDR3 DNA reads as TGTGCCAGCAGCCAAGCTGCGGGGGAGAATTTATTCAATGAGCAGTTCTTC. The rearrangement joins TRBV4-2 to TRBJ2-1; 7 nucleotides align to TRBD2. Germline V gene sequence: CDR1 LGHNA, CDR2 YNFKEQ. The CDR3 is made up of 17 amino acids. With 1 base clipped from V and 6 bases from J, the junction kept 12 bases outside the gene matches.

The chain is built from TRBV30 and TRBJ1-5; D is ambiguous. V lost 2 bases, J lost 6 bases, and 11 bases lay in between. Germline assignment: CDR1 GTSNPN and CDR2 SVGIG (reference sequence). CDR3 length equals 13 residues. The CDR3 protein is CAWSMTWSQPQHF. The CDR3 region has the DNA TGTGCCTGGAGTATGACCTGGAGTCAGCCCCAGCATTTT.

This clone has just one count. As DNA, the CDR3 is TGTGCCAGCAAGTACACCTCATATAGCAATCAGCCCCAGCATTTT. Its translation is CASKYTSYSNQPQHF. The chain has TRBV19 and TRBJ1-5; D remains ambiguous. The CDR3 sequence is 15 residues long. The germline gives CDR1 LNHDA, CDR2 SQIVND (reference sequence). V was trimmed by 9 bases and J by 0 bases, leaving 15 bases between them.

This clone has just one count. The rearrangement uses TRBV4-1 and TRBJ2-1, with a weak D call TRBD2 (6 bases). The germline V gene has CDR1 MGHRA and CDR2 YSYEKL. Trimming cost V 4 bases and J 4 bases, with 17 bases left between them. This CDR3 has 16 amino acids. CDR3 sequence reads: CASSPVSGLPYNEQFF. CDR3 sequence (DNA): TGCGCCAGCAGCCCCGTATCGGGACTGCCGTACAATGAGCAGTTCTTC.

The chain has TRBV11-2 and TRBJ2-5; perhaps TRBD2 as D (6 bases). Trimming cost V 3 bases and J 4 bases, with 21 bases left between them. The CDR3 is 17 amino acids. Germline CDR1 SGHAT, CDR2 FQNNGV. The CDR3 DNA sequence: TGTGCCAGCAGCTTCACAAGGGCGGGAACTCGGAGAGAGACCCAGTACTTC. Residues: CASSFTRAGTRRETQYF.

The chain is built from TRBV11-2 and TRBJ2-1; D is undetermined. Germline V CDR1 and CDR2: SGHAT, FQNNGV. The CDR3 totals 12 residues. V was pared by 5 bases and J by 7 bases, with 9 bases between. DNA of the CDR3: TGTGCCAGCAGCACAACCGGGAATGAGCAGTTCTTC. It codes for CASSTTGNEQFF.